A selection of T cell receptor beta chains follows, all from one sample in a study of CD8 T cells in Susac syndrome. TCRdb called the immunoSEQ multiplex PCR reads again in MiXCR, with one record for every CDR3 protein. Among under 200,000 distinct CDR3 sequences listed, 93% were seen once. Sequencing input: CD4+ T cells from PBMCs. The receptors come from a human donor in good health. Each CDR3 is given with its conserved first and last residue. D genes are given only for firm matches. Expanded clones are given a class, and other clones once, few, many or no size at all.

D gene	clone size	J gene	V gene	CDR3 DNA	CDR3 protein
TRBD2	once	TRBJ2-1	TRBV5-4	TGTGCCAGCAGCATGGGACTAGCGGGGAAATTTGAGCAGTTCTTC	CASSMGLAGKFEQFF
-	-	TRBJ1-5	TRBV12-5	TGTGCTAGTGGTTTTTGGGGGGGGCCGGGTCAGCCCCAGCATTTT	CASGFWGGPGQPQHF
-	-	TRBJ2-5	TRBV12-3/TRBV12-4	TGTGCCAGCAGTATAGGCACCCGGACTGAGACCCAGTACTTC	CASSIGTRTETQYF
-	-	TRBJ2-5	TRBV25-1	TGTGCCAGCAGTGTTCCCAGCGGGTACCAAGAGACCCAGTACTTC	CASSVPSGYQETQYF
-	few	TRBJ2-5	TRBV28	TGTGCCAGCAGTCCGCCGGGGCGTCGGGAGACCCAGTACTTC	CASSPPGRRETQYF
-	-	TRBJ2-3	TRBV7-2	TGTGCCAGCAGCTTAGAAGGCCGCGACACAGATACGCAGTATTTT	CASSLEGRDTDTQYF
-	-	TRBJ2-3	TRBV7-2	TGTGCCAGCAGCTTTGAGGCTTACACAGATACGCAGTATTTT	CASSFEAYTDTQYF
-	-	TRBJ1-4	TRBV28	TGTGCCAGCAGTTTAATACAGGGAGGAGAAAAACTGTTTTTT	CASSLIQGGEKLFF
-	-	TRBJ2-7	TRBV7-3	TGTGCCAGCAGCCCCGGGCGCTCCTACGAGCAGTACTTC	CASSPGRSYEQYF
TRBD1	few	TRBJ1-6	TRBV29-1	TGCAGCGTAAGGGACAGGGGTGATTCACCCCTCCACTTT	CSVRDRGDSPLHF
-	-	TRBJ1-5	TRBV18	TGTGCCAGCTCACCGGTTAGCGATCAGCCCCAGCATTTT	CASSPVSDQPQHF
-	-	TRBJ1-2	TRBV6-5	TGTGCCAGCAGCTTAGACAGGAATTTTAGGGGGAACTATGGCTACACCTTC	CASSLDRNFRGNYGYTF
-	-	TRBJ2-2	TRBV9	TGTGCCAGCAGCGCACGCGGCAGTAACACCGGGGAGCTGTTTTTT	CASSARGSNTGELFF
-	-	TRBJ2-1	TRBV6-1	TGTGCCAGCGGGGGCAGGGACCTCTACAATGAGCAGTTCTTC	CASGGRDLYNEQFF
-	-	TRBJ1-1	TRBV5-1	TGCGCCAGCAGCCGGCAGGGGACTAGGAACACTGAAGCTTTCTTT	CASSRQGTRNTEAFF
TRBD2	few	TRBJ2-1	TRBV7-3	TGTGCCAGCAGCTTAACTAGCGGGGGGGCCAATGAGCAGTTCTTC	CASSLTSGGANEQFF
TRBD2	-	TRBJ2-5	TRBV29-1	TGCAGCGTTGCCCCCCTAGCGGGTTTTCAAGAGACCCAGTACTTC	CSVAPLAGFQETQYF
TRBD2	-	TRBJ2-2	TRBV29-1	TGCAGCGTTAAACACGGGAGGGACACCGGGGAGCTGTTTTTT	CSVKHGRDTGELFF
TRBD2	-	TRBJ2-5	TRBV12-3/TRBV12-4	TGTGCCAGCAGTAGACTAGCGGGGGGGCTCCAAGAGACCCAGTACTTC	CASSRLAGGLQETQYF
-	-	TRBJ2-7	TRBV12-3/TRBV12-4	TGTGCCAGCAGTCACCGGGACGGCTCCTACGAGCAGTACTTC	CASSHRDGSYEQYF
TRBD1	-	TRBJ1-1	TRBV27	TGTGCCAGCAGTTTAGAACAGGGGATCGGTGAAGCTTTCTTT	CASSLEQGIGEAFF
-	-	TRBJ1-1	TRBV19	TGTGCCAGTAGTCCCAGTTACAACCTGAACACTGAAGCTTTCTTT	CASSPSYNLNTEAFF
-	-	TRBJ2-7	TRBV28	TGTGCCAGCAGTTTGGGTGGGTTGGCCATCGCCTACGAGCAGTACTTC	CASSLGGLAIAYEQYF
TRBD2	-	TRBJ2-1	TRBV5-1	TGCGCCAGCAGCTTGCAAGGTAGCGGGGGGGTATTTATCGCCCCTGAGCAGTTCTTC	CASSLQGSGGVFIAPEQFF
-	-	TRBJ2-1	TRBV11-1	TGTGCCAGCAGCTTTTTCGCCCCAGGGGCCCCCGAGCAGTTCTTC	CASSFFAPGAPEQFF
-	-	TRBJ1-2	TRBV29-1	TGCAGCGTTGCAATAGGTCGCGGGGATGGCTACACCTTC	CSVAIGRGDGYTF
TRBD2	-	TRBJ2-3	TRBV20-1	TGCAGTGCTAGTCCGAGGACTAGCGCGATCACAGATACGCAGTATTTT	CSASPRTSAITDTQYF